A single sample is the source of the 18 T cell receptor beta chains below, sequenced in a study of T cells in Graves' hyperthyroidism and ophthalmopathy. What was amplified from RNA transcripts were TCR beta CDR3 regions. First-round RT-PCR targeting the TCR CDR3 was performed with the HTBI primer set. From the multiplex PCR reads, TCRdb called clonotypes with MiXCR, one entry per CDR3 protein. Of hundreds of thousands of distinct CDR3 sequences in the sample, roughly a sixth are singletons; the top ten hold 15% to 20%. Source material: blood. These TCRs come from a young woman with Graves' hyperthyroidism.

This clonotype was picked up many times. Mismatch with germline at one junction end may stem from a read error. CDR3 DNA: TGTGCCAGCAGCTTGGGGGCCAACTATGGCTACACCTTC. Translation gives CASSLGANYGYTF. The chain uses TRBV5-1 and TRBJ1-2, with TRBD1 as a possible D gene (6 bases). The CDR3 runs to 13 residues. Germline V gives CDR1 SGHRS, CDR2 YFSETQ.

This sequence joins TRBV6-2 or TRBV6-3 and TRBJ2-5, with D perhaps matching TRBD2 (5 bases). From germline, CDR1 is MNHEY and CDR2 SVGEGT. V lost 6 bases, J lost 2 bases, and 13 bases lay in between. This CDR3 comprises 14 residues. The CDR3 sequence is CASSPLSDQETQYF. As DNA, the CDR3 is TGTGCCAGCAGCCCCCTTAGCGATCAAGAGACCCAGTACTTC.

On this clonotype itself: Possible read error: a much larger clone is one base away. The genes are TRBV6-2 or TRBV6-3 and TRBJ2-3; 10 bases line up with TRBD2. The CDR3 spans 20 residues. Germline assignment: CDR1 MNHEY and CDR2 SVGEGT. CDR3 sequence reads: CAGSYSAASGGAQGTDTQYF. As DNA, the CDR3 is TGTGCCGGCAGTTACTCAGCAGCCAGCGGGGGGGCCCAAGGCACAGATACGCAGTATTTT.

The J gene is TRBJ2-1, the V gene TRBV27; 8 bases fit TRBD2. J was trimmed by 6 bases and V by 3 bases; bases with no gene match: 7. CDR1 and CDR2 from the germline V gene are MNHEY and SMNVEV (reference sequence). The CDR3 contains 15 residues. CDR3 residues: CASSFRGGGPNEQFF. CDR3 sequence (DNA): TGTGCCAGCAGTTTCCGGGGGGGGGGCCCCAATGAGCAGTTCTTC.

This clonotype was seen ten or more times. The V and J genes are TRBV20-1 and TRBJ2-7; possibly TRBD2 for D (7 bases). Trimming removed 0 bases at V and 4 bases at J, with 13 bases between. The CDR3 runs to 14 residues. The germline gives CDR1 DFQATT, CDR2 SNEGSKA (reference sequence). The CDR3 sequence is CSAREGGAAYEQYF. The CDR3 DNA is TGCAGTGCTAGAGAAGGGGGGGCCGCGTACGAGCAGTACTTC.

This clonotype was observed at least ten times. This chain uses TRBV2 with TRBJ1-1; 8 bases map to TRBD1. The CDR3 runs to 13 residues. V lost 6 bases, J lost 6 bases, and 6 bases stayed unmatched. Germline CDR1 reads SNHLY; CDR2 reads FYNNEI. In DNA form, the CDR3 reads TGTGCCAGCAGGATGGTGGACAGGGCTGAAGCTTTCTTT. Translating it yields CASRMVDRAEAFF. Full variable domain (remainder filled in from reference TRBV2 and TRBJ1-1): EPEVTQTPSHQVTQMGQEVILRCVPISNHLYFYWYRQILGQKVEFLVSFYNNEISEKSEIFDDQFSVERPDGSNFTLKIRSTKLEDSAMYFCASRMVDRAEAFFGQGTRLTVV.

The CDR3 is CASSGAVDYGYTF. The CDR3 DNA follows: TGTGCCAGCAGTGGGGCGGTGGACTATGGCTACACCTTC. The rearrangement links TRBV2 to TRBJ1-2; D gene unclear. Germline CDR1 reads SNHLY; CDR2 reads FYNNEI. The length of the CDR3 is 13 residues. Trimming left V 4 bases short and J 3 bases short, with 9 bases between.

This clonotype came up many times. The gene calls are TRBV20-1 and TRBJ1-5; D perhaps matches TRBD1 (5 bases). The CDR3 covers 15 residues. Germline V CDR1 and CDR2: DFQATT, SNEGSKA (reference sequence). Trimming removed 0 bases from V and 7 bases from J, with 16 bases in between. In nucleotides, the CDR3 is TGCAGTGCTAGAGATCCCCGGGGGGAGAGGCAGCCCCAGCATTTT. It encodes CSARDPRGERQPQHF.

The CDR3 loop reads CASSQVAGLAGGMTDTQYF. The CDR3 DNA sequence: TGTGCCAGCAGCCAGGTCGCCGGACTAGCGGGGGGAATGACAGATACGCAGTATTTT. The chain uses TRBV14 and TRBJ2-3, with 14 bases aligning to TRBD2. V shed 3 bases, J shed 3 bases, and the junction held 11 bases outside the gene matches. The CDR3 runs 19 residues. Germline V lookup: CDR1 SGHDN, CDR2 FVKESK.

The chain carries TRBV7-9 and TRBJ2-1; D is ambiguous. The CDR3 is made up of 17 amino acids. Germline CDR1 SEHNR, CDR2 FQNEAQ (reference sequence). Trimming took 1 base from V and 15 from J, leaving 28 bases between them. The CDR3 DNA reads as TGTGCCAGCAGCTTAGGTATTTTAAGGCGTGGGGAACAGATGCGGTTCTTC. Amino acids: CASSLGILRRGEQMRFF.

A note on this clonotype: This CDR3 is missing its conserved last phenylalanine or tryptophan, likely due to a read error. The chain links TRBV30 to TRBJ2-7, with 9 bases matching TRBD1. Per germline, CDR1 GTSNPN and CDR2 SVGIG (reference sequence). The J segment lost 2 bases and the V segment lost 8 bases, leaving 4 bases of the junction unmatched. The CDR3 sequence is 12 residues long. The chain's CDR3 is CAHGTGTYEQYL. CDR3 in DNA: TGTGCCCACGGGACAGGGACCTACGAGCAGTACCTC.

The sample holds a few counts of this clonotype. The CDR3 region has the DNA TGTGCCAGCAGCCAAAGCAGCGGGGGGGCGTATACGCAGTATTTT. This translates into CASSQSSGGAYTQYF. The chain carries TRBV14 and TRBJ2-3, with 10 bases matching TRBD2. V lost 2 bases and J lost 7; bases outside the gene matches: 6. Germline CDR1 is SGHDN and CDR2 is FVKESK. The CDR3 runs 15 residues.

This clonotype has only a few counts. The chain couples TRBV30 to TRBJ1-3; D is unresolved. The germline V gene has CDR1 GTSNPN and CDR2 SVGIG (reference sequence). V lost 1 base to trimming and J lost 0 bases, with 10 bases between them. The CDR3 contains 15 residues. Written as DNA, the CDR3 is TGTGCCTGGAGTGAGGGCAGGACCTCTGGAAACACCATATATTTT. Protein: CAWSEGRTSGNTIYF.

This clonotype was counted between two and nine times. The genes are TRBV7-2 and TRBJ2-4; D may correspond to TRBD1 or TRBD2 (5 bases each). The CDR3 consists of 14 residues. V was clipped by 8 bases and J by 7 bases, with 18 bases between them. Germline lookup yields CDR1 SGHTA and CDR2 FQGNSA. The DNA of the CDR3 is TGTGCCAGCCGAAGTGGGTTCAGGGAGAACATTCAGTACTTC. Amino acids: CASRSGFRENIQYF. Looking up the rest from reference TRBV7-2 and TRBJ2-4 gives the full variable domain: GAGVSQSPSNKVTEKGKDVELRCDPISGHTALYWYRQSLGQGLEFLIYFQGNSAPDKSGLPSDRFSAERTGGSVSTLTIQRTQQEDSAVYLCASRSGFRENIQYFGAGTRLSVL.

This clonotype was detected many times. This chain uses TRBV18 with TRBJ1-5; D unresolved. With 6 bases removed from V and 0 bases from J, the gap between germline ends came to 12 bases. This CDR3 contains 15 residues. Germline lookup yields CDR1 KGHSH and CDR2 LQKENI. The CDR3 bases are TGTGCCAGCTCTCCCCGCGGGAATAGCAATCAGCCCCAGCATTTT. Its protein is CASSPRGNSNQPQHF.

This clonotype has a handful of counts. The rearrangement uses TRBV5-1 and TRBJ1-4; D remains unclear. Per germline, CDR1 SGHRS and CDR2 YFSETQ. This CDR3 contains 16 residues. The V end lost 0 bases, the J end lost 4 bases, and 13 bases lay between the germline ends. The CDR3 spells CASSLESGGLNEKLFF. The CDR3 coding sequence is TGCGCCAGCAGCTTGGAAAGCGGCGGGCTTAATGAAAAACTGTTTTTT.

This clonotype was seen repeatedly, ten times or more. V is TRBV28 and J is TRBJ2-7, with TRBD1 matching 8 bases. Losses at the gene ends were 6 bases for V and 0 bases for J; bases not matched to a gene: 10. This CDR3 contains 16 residues. Germline values: CDR1 MDHEN, CDR2 SYDVKM. The DNA for the CDR3 is TGTGCCAGCAGGACGGGACAGGCCCGTAGCTCCTACGAGCAGTACTTC. It codes for CASRTGQARSSYEQYF.

This clonotype was observed a handful of times. V gene TRBV7-9 combines with J gene TRBJ2-1; 8 bases agree with TRBD1. Looked up from germline, CDR1 is SEHNR and CDR2 is FQNEAQ (reference sequence). The junction had 2 bases not matched to a gene; V was cut back by 1 base and J by 6 bases. This CDR3 is built from 14 residues. CDR3 residues: CASSLVGTGNEQFF. The CDR3 DNA is TGTGCCAGCAGCTTAGTGGGGACAGGCAATGAGCAGTTCTTC. Looking up the rest from reference TRBV7-9 and TRBJ2-1 gives the full variable domain: DTGVSQNPRHKITKRGQNVTFRCDPISEHNRLYWYRQTLGQGPEFLTYFQNEAQLEKSRLLSDRFSAERPKGSFSTLEIQRTEQGDSAMYLCASSLVGTGNEQFFGPGTRLTVL.